Listed below are T cell receptor beta chains from one sample, sequenced in a study of cytomegalovirus exposure and HLA in healthy donors. Measured with immunoSEQ multiplex PCR; TCRdb has only the in-frame clones, and not every one. The sample includes 120,000 to 150,000 clones, approximately 73% of them seen just once. The sequencing input was PBMCs. The receptor source for this set is a woman aged 18 to 35 in good health and CMV-seronegative. CDR3s include the opening cysteine and the closing phenylalanine or tryptophan. The D gene is left open where the match is weak. Only part of the rows carry a size: once, few, many, or a class if the clone is expanded.

d_call j_call clone_size v_call cdr3_nt cdr3_aa
TRBD1 TRBJ1-5 few TRBV28 TGTGCCAGTAACCGGGACAGGGGGCGCGAAGGCAATCAGCCCCAGCATTTT CASNRDRGREGNQPQHF
- TRBJ1-3 - TRBV18 TGTGCCAGCTCACCCCTAATCCCGGGGGGGGAAGGAAACACCATATATTTT CASSPLIPGGEGNTIYF
- TRBJ2-1 - TRBV6-5 TGTGCCAGCAGTTACCGCCCGCGGGGTAACAATGAGCAGTTCTTC CASSYRPRGNNEQFF
TRBD1 TRBJ1-2 - TRBV18 TGTGCCAGCTTTTTTGGACAGGGAGTCTATGGCTACACCTTC CASFFGQGVYGYTF
- TRBJ1-1 - TRBV28 TGTGCCAGCAGTTCGGGGTTCCCCACTGAAGCTTTCTTT CASSSGFPTEAFF
- TRBJ2-7 - TRBV28 TGTGCCAGCAGTTTGGGCGGACGGGGAACCTACGAGCAGTACTTC CASSLGGRGTYEQYF
- TRBJ2-3 - TRBV9 TGTGCCAGCAGCTTATTTGGAGCGGGCGCCACAGATACGCAGTATTTT CASSLFGAGATDTQYF
- TRBJ2-1 few TRBV10-1 TGCGCCAGCAGTCCCGCTAGCGTAAATGAGCAGTTCTTC CASSPASVNEQFF
- TRBJ1-1 - TRBV9 TGTGCCAGCAGCGTAGATGCAGGGCAACAGGCTGAAGCTTTCTTT CASSVDAGQQAEAFF
TRBD2 TRBJ2-1 - TRBV27 TGTGCCAGCAGGTTAGCGGGAAGCTCCTACAATGAGCAGTTCTTC CASRLAGSSYNEQFF
- TRBJ1-6 - TRBV28 TGTGCCAGCAGTTACAGGGAGAGGGCCCTCCACTTT CASSYRERALHF
TRBD1 TRBJ1-1 - TRBV30 TGTGCCTGCATATCGCAGGGGGCGGACACTGAAGCTTTCTTT CACISQGADTEAFF
TRBD1 TRBJ2-7 - TRBV5-1 TGCGCCAGCAGCTTGGTGACAGGGGCCACCTACGAGCAGTACTTC CASSLVTGATYEQYF
- TRBJ2-1 - TRBV4-2 TGTGCCAGCAGCTCCCTTGGGGGGGGCGGTGTAAATGAGCAGTTCTTC CASSSLGGGGVNEQFF
- TRBJ1-1 once TRBV11-1 TGTGCCAGCAGCTCCCTTGGACTCAACACTGAAGCTTTCTTT CASSSLGLNTEAFF
TRBD2 TRBJ2-1 few TRBV7-2 TGTGCCAGCAGCTCTAGAGCCCGGGTGGGGGGGAATGAGCAGTTCTTC CASSSRARVGGNEQFF
- TRBJ2-3 few TRBV14 TGTGCCAGCAGCCGCGCCCCTGGATCGAAGAGGGATACGCAGTATTTT CASSRAPGSKRDTQYF
- TRBJ2-1 - TRBV29-1 TGCAGCGTCCAACTTCTTACTTCCTACAATGAGCAGTTCTTC CSVQLLTSYNEQFF
TRBD2 TRBJ2-1 few TRBV5-1 TGCGCCAGCAGCTTGTATGGACTAGCGGGAGATAATGAGCAGTTCTTC CASSLYGLAGDNEQFF
TRBD1 TRBJ1-2 - TRBV10-3 TGTGCCATCAGAACCCCCGGGACAGGGGGCGGGGGCTACACCTTC CAIRTPGTGGGGYTF
- TRBJ2-3 few TRBV19 TGTGCCAGTAGTATCGGTCCCGGAGCCGTCACAGATACGCAGTATTTT CASSIGPGAVTDTQYF
- TRBJ2-3 - TRBV29-1 TGCAGCTTCTCTGGGAGTGCACGGCGAGATACGCAGTATTTT CSFSGSARRDTQYF
- TRBJ1-2 - TRBV4-2 TGTGCCAGCAGCCAAGTTGGGACACCTACTAACTATGGCTACACCTTC CASSQVGTPTNYGYTF
TRBD1 TRBJ2-7 - TRBV7-8 TGTGCCAGCAGCTGGGGGACAGGGGGAGGCGAGCAGTACTTC CASSWGTGGGEQYF
TRBD2 TRBJ2-3 once TRBV5-8 TGTGCCAGCAGCTTACATGGAGCGGGAGCGGGCACAGATACGCAGTATTTT CASSLHGAGAGTDTQYF
TRBD2 TRBJ2-1 - TRBV9 TGTGCCAGCAGCGTAGGACTAGCGGGAGGATTCACGTCCAATGAGCAGTTCTTC CASSVGLAGGFTSNEQFF
- TRBJ1-2 once TRBV9 TGTGCCAGCAGCGTAGTCGGACAGAGTTACACCTTC CASSVVGQSYTF
- TRBJ2-4 once TRBV14 TGTGCCAGCAGCCAAGGATGGGACAACGACATTCAGTACTTC CASSQGWDNDIQYF
- TRBJ1-1 - TRBV5-6 TGTGCCAGCAGCTTAAGGGCTAACGACAGAATGGTTGAAGCTTTCTTT CASSLRANDRMVEAFF
- TRBJ2-6 - TRBV4-3 TGCGCCAGCAGCCAAGATGTACACTCTGGGGCCAACGGCCTGACTTTC CASSQDVHSGANGLTF
TRBD2 TRBJ2-2 - TRBV5-4 TGTGCCAGCAGCTCTGAGCCGGGACTAGCGTCCACTACGAACACCGGGGAGCTGTTTTTT CASSSEPGLASTTNTGELFF
TRBD1 TRBJ1-1 - TRBV4-3 TGCGCCAGCAGCTACAGGGGCACTGAAGCTTTCTTT CASSYRGTEAFF
- TRBJ2-1 - TRBV6-6 TGTGCCAGCACTGGGGGGAAGAATGAGCAGTTCTTC CASTGGKNEQFF
- TRBJ2-5 few TRBV7-2 TGTGCCAGCAGCGCAGCGGGTCGGCCGATCGAGACCCAGTACTTC CASSAAGRPIETQYF
- TRBJ2-7 few TRBV28 TGTGCCAGCAGTTCCGCGACCTACGAGCAGTACTTC CASSSATYEQYF
TRBD1 TRBJ1-2 - TRBV29-1 TGCAGCGTTGTCAGAAACAGGGGCCTGAGCTATGGCTACACCTTC CSVVRNRGLSYGYTF